Following are 4 T cell receptor beta chains from one sample sequenced in a study of cytomegalovirus exposure and HLA in healthy donors. The PCR contained 60 Vbeta and 13 Jbeta primers. Only in-frame clones appear in the TCRdb table, and some are missing; sequencing was by immunoSEQ multiplex PCR. The table includes 30,000 to 40,000 clones, roughly 81% detected once. The sequencing input was PBMCs. Receptors were obtained from a woman aged 40-49 years in good health and CMV-seronegative.

The V call is TRBV10-3, the J call TRBJ1-5; 11 bases line up with TRBD1. The CDR3 is 15 amino acids. V trimming: 9 bases; J trimming: 0 bases; junction bases outside the gene matches: 4. Germline CDR1 ENHRY, CDR2 SYGVKD. The CDR3 sequence: CAIGQGAYSNQPQHF. CDR3 in DNA: TGTGCCATTGGACAGGGGGCGTATAGCAATCAGCCCCAGCATTTT.

The chain couples TRBV29-1 to TRBJ1-2; D is unclear. Trimming removed 8 bases from V and 8 bases from J, with 21 bases in between. There are 13 residues in the CDR3. Germline values: CDR1 SQVTM, CDR2 ANQGSEA. CDR3 sequence: CSPPARGSAGYTF. For the CDR3, the DNA is TGCAGCCCCCCGGCCCGGGGTTCCGCGGGCTACACCTTC.

The chain employs TRBV6-1 and TRBJ1-4; D is undetermined. Germline V gives CDR1 MNHNS, CDR2 SASEGT. The CDR3 spans 13 residues. Between the trimmed V and J ends, which lost 2 bases and 7 bases, there was a span of 8 bases. The CDR3 sequence is CASSEIEVEKLFF. DNA of the CDR3: TGTGCCAGCAGTGAAATTGAGGTTGAAAAACTGTTTTTT.

This clone was recorded only once. This rearrangement joins TRBV21-1 to TRBJ1-1; the table calls TRBD1, which could not be checked here. TRBV21-1 is tagged as a pseudogene. The CDR3 loop spans 13 amino acids. In DNA, the CDR3 is TGTGCCAGCAGCCTAACAGGGTTCACTGAAGCTTTCTTT. This translates into CASSLTGFTEAFF.